This T cell receptor beta chain was obtained from a study of identifying expanded T cells in peripheral blood. Findings of the study overall: Variance in clone template counts between approximately 2-week samples significantly increased with total template count across all healthy donors. About 1.3 clones differed between technical replicates, versus approximately 16 and 19 over time.

No infections or other immune events were documented during collection. Clones were read by immunoSEQ multiplex PCR, and TCRdb kept only the in-frame ones, dropping some. The sample comprises 120,000 or so clones, around 84% of which are singletons, and approximately 3% rests with the top ten. The germline V gene encodes CDR1 LNHDA and CDR2 SQIVND (reference sequence). The CDR3 sequence is 16 residues long. With 7 bases removed from V and 10 bases from J, the gap between germline ends came to 25 bases. With regard to this clone: Its antigen is undetermined.

The chain has TRBV19 and TRBJ1-4; D is possibly TRBD1 (5 bases). The clonotype originates from a person aged 18 to 70 in good health. The sequenced sample consisted of blood. The CDR3 is CASKGPLDLQSGKLFF. The DNA for the CDR3 is TGTGCCAGTAAGGGACCCTTGGACCTTCAAAGTGGAAAACTGTTTTTT.